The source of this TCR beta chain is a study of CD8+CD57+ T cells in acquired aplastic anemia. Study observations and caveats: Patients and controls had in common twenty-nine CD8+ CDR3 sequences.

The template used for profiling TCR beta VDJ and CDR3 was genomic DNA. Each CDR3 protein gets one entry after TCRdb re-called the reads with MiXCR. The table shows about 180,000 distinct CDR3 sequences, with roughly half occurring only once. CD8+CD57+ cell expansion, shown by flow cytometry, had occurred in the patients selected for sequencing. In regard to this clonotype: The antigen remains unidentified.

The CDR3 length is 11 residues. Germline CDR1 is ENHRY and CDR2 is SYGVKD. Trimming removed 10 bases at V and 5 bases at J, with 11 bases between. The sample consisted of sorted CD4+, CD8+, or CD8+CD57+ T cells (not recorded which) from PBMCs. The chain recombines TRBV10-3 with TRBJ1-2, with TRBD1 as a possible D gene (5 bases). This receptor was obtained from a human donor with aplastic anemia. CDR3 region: CATNGGYGYTF. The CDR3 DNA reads TGTGCCACCAACGGGGGGTATGGCTACACCTTC.